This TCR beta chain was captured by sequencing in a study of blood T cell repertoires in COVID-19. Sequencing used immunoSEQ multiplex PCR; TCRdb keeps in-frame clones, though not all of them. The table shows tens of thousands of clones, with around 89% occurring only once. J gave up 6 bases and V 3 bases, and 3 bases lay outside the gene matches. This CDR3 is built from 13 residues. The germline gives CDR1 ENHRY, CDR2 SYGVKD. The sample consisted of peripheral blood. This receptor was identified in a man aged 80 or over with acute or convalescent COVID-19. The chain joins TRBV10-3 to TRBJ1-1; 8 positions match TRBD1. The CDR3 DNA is TGTGCCATCAGTGACCGCAGGGGGCCTGAAGCTTTCTTT. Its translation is CAISDRRGPEAFF.